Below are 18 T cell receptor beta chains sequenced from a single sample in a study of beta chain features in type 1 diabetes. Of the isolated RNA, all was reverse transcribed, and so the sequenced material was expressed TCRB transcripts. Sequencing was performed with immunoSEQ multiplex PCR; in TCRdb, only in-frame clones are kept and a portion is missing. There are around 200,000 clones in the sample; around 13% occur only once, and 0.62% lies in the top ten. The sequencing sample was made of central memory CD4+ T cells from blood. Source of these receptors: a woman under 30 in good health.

The CDR3 coding sequence is TGCAGGGCTTCCCAGGGCACTGAAGCTTTCTTT. Translating it yields CRASQGTEAFF. The chain links TRBV20-1 to TRBJ1-1, with TRBD1 as a possible D gene (5 bases). CDR1 is DFQATT, CDR2 SNEGSKA, per germline (reference sequence). The CDR3 spans 11 residues.

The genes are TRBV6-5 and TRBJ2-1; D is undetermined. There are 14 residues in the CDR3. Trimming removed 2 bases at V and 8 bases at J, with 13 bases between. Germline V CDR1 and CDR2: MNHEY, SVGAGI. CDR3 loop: CASSYPAPGYEQFF. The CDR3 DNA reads TGTGCCAGCAGTTACCCCGCCCCCGGGTATGAGCAGTTCTTC.

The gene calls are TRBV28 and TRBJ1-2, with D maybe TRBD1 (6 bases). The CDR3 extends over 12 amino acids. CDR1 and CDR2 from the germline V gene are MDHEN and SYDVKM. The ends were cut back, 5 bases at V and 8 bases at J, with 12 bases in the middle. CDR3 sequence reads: CASSGGLMGYTF. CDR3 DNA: TGTGCCAGCAGTGGGGGCTTAATGGGCTACACCTTC.

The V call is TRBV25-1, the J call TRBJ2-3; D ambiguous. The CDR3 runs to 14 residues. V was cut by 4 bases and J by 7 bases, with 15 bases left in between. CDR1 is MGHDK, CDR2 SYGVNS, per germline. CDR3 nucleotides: TGTGCCAGCAGTGTGGGCAGGTACCGAAATACGCAGTATTTT. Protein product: CASSVGRYRNTQYF.

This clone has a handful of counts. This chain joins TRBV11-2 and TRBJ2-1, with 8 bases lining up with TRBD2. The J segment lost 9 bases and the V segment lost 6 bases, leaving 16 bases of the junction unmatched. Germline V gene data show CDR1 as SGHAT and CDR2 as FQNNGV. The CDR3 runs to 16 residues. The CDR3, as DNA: TGTGCCAGCAGACGGTTAATAAGCGGGAGAATGAGTGAGCAGTTCTTC. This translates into CASRRLISGRMSEQFF.

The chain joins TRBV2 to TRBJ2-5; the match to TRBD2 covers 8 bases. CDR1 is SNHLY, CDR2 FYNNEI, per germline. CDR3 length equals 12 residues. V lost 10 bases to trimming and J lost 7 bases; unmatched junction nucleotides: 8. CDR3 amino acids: CANLRAGGTQYF. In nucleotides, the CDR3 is TGTGCCAACCTAAGGGCGGGAGGGACCCAGTACTTC.

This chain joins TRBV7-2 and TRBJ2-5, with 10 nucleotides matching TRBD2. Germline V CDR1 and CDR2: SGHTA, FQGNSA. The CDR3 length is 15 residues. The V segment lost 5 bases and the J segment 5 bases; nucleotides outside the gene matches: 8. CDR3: CASSAPGLAFETQYF. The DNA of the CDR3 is TGTGCCAGCAGCGCCCCGGGACTAGCGTTCGAGACCCAGTACTTC.

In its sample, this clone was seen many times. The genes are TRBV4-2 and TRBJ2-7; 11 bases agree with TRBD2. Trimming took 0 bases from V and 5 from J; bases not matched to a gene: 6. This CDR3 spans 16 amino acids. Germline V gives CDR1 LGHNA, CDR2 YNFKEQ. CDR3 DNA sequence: TGTGCCAGCAGCCAAGATGGTAGCGGGAGGGCCAACGAGCAGTACTTC. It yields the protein CASSQDGSGRANEQYF.

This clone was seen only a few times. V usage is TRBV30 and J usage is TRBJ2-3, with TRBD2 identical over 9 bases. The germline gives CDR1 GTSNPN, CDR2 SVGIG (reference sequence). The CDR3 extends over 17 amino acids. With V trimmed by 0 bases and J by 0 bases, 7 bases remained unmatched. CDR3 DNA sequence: TGTGCCTGGAGTGTAGCTAGCGGGGCTCCTAGCACAGATACGCAGTATTTT. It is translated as CAWSVASGAPSTDTQYF. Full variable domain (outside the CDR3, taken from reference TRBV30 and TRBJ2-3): SQTIHQWPATLVQPVGSPLSLECTVEGTSNPNLYWYRQAAGRGLQLLFYSVGIGQISSEVPQNLSASRPQDRQFILSSKKLLLSDSGFYLCAWSVASGAPSTDTQYFGPGTRLTVL.

In DNA, the CDR3 is TGTGCCAGTTCGGATGGCGGGAGGATCCCAGAGACCCAGTACTTC. It translates to CASSDGGRIPETQYF. The rearrangement links TRBV19 to TRBJ2-5; TRBD2 matches at 8 bases. The germline CDR1 and CDR2 sequences are LNHDA and SQIVND (reference sequence). V trimming: 8 bases; J trimming: 4 bases; junction bases outside the gene matches: 12. CDR3 length: 15 amino acids.

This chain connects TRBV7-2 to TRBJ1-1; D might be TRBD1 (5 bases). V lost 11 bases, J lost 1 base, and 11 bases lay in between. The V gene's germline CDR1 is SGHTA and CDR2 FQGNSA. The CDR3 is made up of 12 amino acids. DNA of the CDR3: TGTGCCTTGGGGGGGAGGAACACTGAAGCTTTCTTT. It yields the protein CALGGRNTEAFF.

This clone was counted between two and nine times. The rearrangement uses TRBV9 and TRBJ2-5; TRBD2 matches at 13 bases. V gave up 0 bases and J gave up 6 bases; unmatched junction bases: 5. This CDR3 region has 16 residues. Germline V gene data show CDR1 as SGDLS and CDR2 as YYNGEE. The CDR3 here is CASSVGTSGSGKTQYF. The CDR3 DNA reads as TGTGCCAGCAGCGTAGGGACTAGCGGGAGCGGAAAGACCCAGTACTTC.

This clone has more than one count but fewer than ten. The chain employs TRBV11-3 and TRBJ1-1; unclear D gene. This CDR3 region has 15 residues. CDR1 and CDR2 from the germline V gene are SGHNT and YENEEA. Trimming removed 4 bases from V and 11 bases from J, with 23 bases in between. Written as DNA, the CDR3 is TGTGCCAGCAGCTCTCCGAGTGTAGGCGGAAAGAGGGCTTTCTTT. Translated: CASSSPSVGGKRAFF. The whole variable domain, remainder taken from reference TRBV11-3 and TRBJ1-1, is EAGVVQSPRYKIIEKKQPVAFWCNPISGHNTLYWYLQNLGQGPELLIRYENEEAVDDSQLPKDRFSAERLKGVDSTLKIQPAELGDSAVYLCASSSPSVGGKRAFFGQGTRLTVV.

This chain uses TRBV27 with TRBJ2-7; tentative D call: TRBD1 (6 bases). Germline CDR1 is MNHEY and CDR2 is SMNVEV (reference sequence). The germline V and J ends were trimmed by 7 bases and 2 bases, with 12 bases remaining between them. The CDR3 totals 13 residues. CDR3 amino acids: CASTGQKTYEQYF. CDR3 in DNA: TGTGCCAGCACGGGACAAAAGACCTACGAGCAGTACTTC.

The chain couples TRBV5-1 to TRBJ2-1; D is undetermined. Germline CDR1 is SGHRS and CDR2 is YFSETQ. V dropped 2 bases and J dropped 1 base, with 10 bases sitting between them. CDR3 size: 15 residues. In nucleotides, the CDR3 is TGCGCCAGCAGCTTAATAGCAGATTCCTACAATGAGCAGTTCTTC. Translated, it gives CASSLIADSYNEQFF.

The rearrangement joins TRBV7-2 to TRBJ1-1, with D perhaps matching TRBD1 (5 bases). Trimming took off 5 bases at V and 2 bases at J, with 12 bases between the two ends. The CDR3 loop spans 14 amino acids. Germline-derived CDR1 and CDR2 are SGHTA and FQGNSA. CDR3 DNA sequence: TGTGCCAGCAGCCCTCAGGGCCCTAACACTGAAGCTTTCTTT. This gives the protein CASSPQGPNTEAFF.

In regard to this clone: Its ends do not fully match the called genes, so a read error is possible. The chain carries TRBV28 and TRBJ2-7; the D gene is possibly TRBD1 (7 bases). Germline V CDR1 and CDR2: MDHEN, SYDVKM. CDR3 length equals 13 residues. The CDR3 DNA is TGTGCCAGCAGTTCTAGGCGGGACAGATCTTTACACTTC. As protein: CASSSRRDRSLHF.

The CDR3 sequence is CSVDPSPGAYTGELFF. The CDR3 bases are TGCAGCGTTGACCCCTCACCAGGGGCCTACACCGGGGAGCTGTTTTTT. The V and J genes are TRBV29-1 and TRBJ2-2, with D maybe TRBD1 (6 bases). Germline V gives CDR1 SQVTM, CDR2 ANQGSEA. Trimming cost V 3 bases and J 3 bases, with 17 bases left between them. The CDR3 covers 16 residues.